This entry lists 12 T cell receptor beta chains sequenced from one sample in a study of a mutant IDH1 vaccine in newly diagnosed glioma. Profiling relied on immunoSEQ multiplex PCR, and the TCRdb table lists in-frame clones only, not all of them. The table records around 99,000 clones, 80% of them present only once. Time point defined: baseline, week 1 (first vaccination visit). Treatment given: pre-vaccination baseline after standard-of-care therapy. Specimen: PBMCs, collected from a glioma patient treated with radiotherapy, temozolomide or both. Source of these receptors: a man aged 35 to 55 with glioma.

This clone was counted between two and nine times. The genes are TRBV2 and TRBJ2-2, with 13 bases identical to TRBD2. With V trimmed by 1 base and J by 2 bases, 4 bases remained unmatched. The V gene's germline CDR1 is SNHLY and CDR2 FYNNEI. This CDR3 is built from 18 residues. The CDR3 spells CASSEVRLAGGNTGELFF. CDR3 DNA: TGTGCCAGCAGTGAAGTACGACTAGCGGGGGGAAACACCGGGGAGCTGTTTTTT.

V gene TRBV9 combines with J gene TRBJ1-3, with D uncertain. There are 16 residues in the CDR3. Trimming stripped 0 bases from V and 0 bases from J, with 10 bases between. Germline lookup yields CDR1 SGDLS and CDR2 YYNGEE. CDR3 nucleotides: TGTGCCAGCAGCGTAGAACCCAGGTCCTCTGGAAACACCATATATTTT. Translating it yields CASSVEPRSSGNTIYF.

The chain recombines TRBV5-1 with TRBJ2-3; TRBD2 is a possible D gene (5 bases). This CDR3 contains 15 residues. V was cut by 4 bases and J by 0 bases, with 12 bases left in between. Germline V gene data show CDR1 as SGHRS and CDR2 as YFSETQ. This CDR3 is CASSKEDSSTDTQYF. In DNA, the CDR3 is TGCGCCAGCAGCAAGGAGGACTCCAGCACAGATACGCAGTATTTT.

This clone was picked up a small number of times. The chain employs TRBV28 and TRBJ1-2; maybe TRBD1 (5 bases). Trimming pared 5 bases from V and 7 bases from J, leaving 14 bases between. Germline V CDR1 and CDR2: MDHEN, SYDVKM. The CDR3 extends over 13 amino acids. The DNA of the CDR3 is TGTGCCAGCAGTGTAAATCCGGGACTTGGCTACACCTTC. This translates into CASSVNPGLGYTF.

The rearrangement links TRBV28 to TRBJ1-1; D is unresolved. V was cut by 5 bases and J by 3 bases, with 13 bases left in between. Germline loops: CDR1 MDHEN, CDR2 SYDVKM. The CDR3 has 14 amino acids. DNA for the CDR3: TGTGCCAGCAGTCCCCAGTACTTCCACACTGAAGCTTTCTTT. Protein: CASSPQYFHTEAFF.

The chain uses TRBV7-8 and TRBJ2-7; 10 positions match TRBD1. The germline gives CDR1 SGHVS, CDR2 FQNEAQ. This CDR3 region has 15 residues. Trimming removed 5 bases from V and 3 bases from J; junction bases left unmatched: 7. The CDR3 DNA is TGTGCCAGCAGCCGCCGCGGACAGGGGGGCTACGAGCAGTACTTC. Encoded protein: CASSRRGQGGYEQYF.

This CDR3 reads CASSFGTGVEQYF. CDR3 DNA: TGTGCCAGCAGTTTCGGGACAGGGGTCGAGCAGTACTTC. The V and J genes are TRBV27 and TRBJ2-7, with 10 bases fitting TRBD1. Looked up from germline, CDR1 is MNHEY and CDR2 is SMNVEV (reference sequence). V lost 3 bases to trimming and J lost 6 bases; unmatched junction nucleotides: 2. The CDR3 has 13 amino acids.

This rearrangement joins TRBV4-3 to TRBJ2-6; 9 positions agree with TRBD2. This CDR3 spans 17 amino acids. Germline lookup yields CDR1 LGHNA and CDR2 YSLEER. The V gene end was trimmed by 1 base and the J gene end by 0 bases; junction bases not matched to a gene: 1. The CDR3 region has the DNA TGCGCCAGCAGCCAAGTGACTAGCGGCTCTGGGGCCAACGTCCTGACTTTC. It specifies CASSQVTSGSGANVLTF.

The sample holds a few counts of this clone. This chain uses TRBV19 with TRBJ1-1; D call uncertain. The length of the CDR3 is 15 residues. Germline lookup yields CDR1 LNHDA and CDR2 SQIVND (reference sequence). V dropped 3 bases and J dropped 2 bases, with 13 bases sitting between them. CDR3 nucleotides: TGTGCCAGTAGTATGGGTTCCCAGAGAAACACTGAAGCTTTCTTT. This gives the protein CASSMGSQRNTEAFF.

The V call is TRBV7-8, the J call TRBJ2-4; tentative D call: TRBD2 (6 bases). The ends were cut back, 5 bases at V and 3 bases at J, with 23 bases in the middle. CDR1 is SGHVS and CDR2 is FQNEAQ in the germline V gene. The CDR3 is 18 residues long. CDR3 residues: CASSDDAFGGKVKNIQYF. CDR3 DNA sequence: TGTGCCAGCAGCGACGACGCTTTTGGCGGGAAAGTCAAAAACATTCAGTACTTC.

The V and J genes are TRBV7-9 and TRBJ2-5; D possibly corresponds to TRBD2 (6 bases). Per the germline V gene, CDR1 is SEHNR and CDR2 is FQNEAQ (reference sequence). V lost 4 bases, J lost 4 bases, and 19 bases lay in between. The CDR3 spans 16 residues. This CDR3 is CASSYSGGRGGETQYF. CDR3 DNA sequence: TGTGCCAGCAGCTACTCCGGCGGTAGGGGAGGAGAGACCCAGTACTTC.

The V and J genes are TRBV19 and TRBJ2-1; TRBD1 is a possible D gene (5 bases). The CDR3 has 15 amino acids. V lost 1 base to trimming and J lost 3 bases, with 10 bases between them. In germline, CDR1 is LNHDA, CDR2 SQIVND (reference sequence). CDR3 DNA sequence: TGTGCCAGTAGTATAGGTGAAGGGGTCTACAATGAGCAGTTCTTC. This encodes CASSIGEGVYNEQFF.